The rows below give T cell receptor beta chains drawn from one sample of a study of T cells in localized non-small cell lung cancer. Method: immunoSEQ multiplex PCR; TCRdb's copy keeps in-frame clones and lacks some. Of under 50,000 clones listed, 65% to 90% were seen once; the top ten hold 17%. This sample comprised peripheral blood mononuclear cells, obtained before any cancer treatment. Every receptor here comes from a man aged 40 to 69 with stage III lung adenocarcinoma. The CDR3 runs from the conserved cysteine through the conserved F or W. The D gene is left open where the match is weak. Expanded clones are given a class, and other clones once, few, many or no size at all.

CDR3 DNA,CDR3 protein,D gene,clone size,J gene,V gene
TGCAGTGCGCCCACCTACAATGAGCAGTTCTTC,CSAPTYNEQFF,NA,NA,TRBJ2-1,TRBV20-1
TGTGCCAGCAAGGGAAGAGCTGCAATAGATACGCAGTATTTT,CASKGRAAIDTQYF,NA,NA,TRBJ2-3,TRBV2
TGTGCCAGCAGCTGGGGGGCGGGGACTGAAGCTTTCTTT,CASSWGAGTEAFF,NA,NA,TRBJ1-1,TRBV5-6
TGTGCCAGCAGCCTCCGGGGAGGCAGGGAGGAAGAGACCCAGTACTTC,CASSLRGGREEETQYF,NA,few,TRBJ2-5,TRBV13
TGTGCCAGCAGCAAAAAATGGGCAGGGGGCCGGAATGAGCAGTTCTTC,CASSKKWAGGRNEQFF,NA,NA,TRBJ2-1,TRBV21-1
TGTGCCAGCAGTGGAGGAGAATCACCCCTCCACTTT,CASSGGESPLHF,NA,NA,TRBJ1-6,TRBV6-6
TGTGCCAGCAGCTTTCAGGGTCTGAACACCGGGGAGCTGTTTTTT,CASSFQGLNTGELFF,NA,few,TRBJ2-2,TRBV7-8
TGCAGCGTGGGGGACAGGGGGCTAGTTGGCTACACCTTC,CSVGDRGLVGYTF,TRBD1,NA,TRBJ1-2,TRBV29-1
TGTGCCAGCAGCACAACGGCGGGGCGGGGACAGCTGAACACTGAAGCTTTCTTT,CASSTTAGRGQLNTEAFF,TRBD1,NA,TRBJ1-1,TRBV9
TGCAGCGTTGAAGAGTGGCAGGTCGGGGATACGCAGTATTTT,CSVEEWQVGDTQYF,NA,NA,TRBJ2-3,TRBV29-1
TGTGCCAGCAGCTTAGATGGGGGAGGCACTGAAGCTTTCTTT,CASSLDGGGTEAFF,NA,NA,TRBJ1-1,TRBV7-9
TGTGCCAGCAGTTCAACCGGGACAGTAAATTCACCCCTCCACTTT,CASSSTGTVNSPLHF,TRBD1,NA,TRBJ1-6,TRBV6-6
TGTGCCAGCAGTTCAGGACAGGGCGTAGATACGCAGTATTTT,CASSSGQGVDTQYF,TRBD1,NA,TRBJ2-3,TRBV28
TGCGCCAGAAGCCAAGGCTCTGCCTACGAGCAGTACTTC,CARSQGSAYEQYF,NA,once,TRBJ2-7,TRBV4-1
TGCGCCAGCAGGAGTACGGGGAACACTGAAGCTTTCTTT,CASRSTGNTEAFF,NA,few,TRBJ1-1,TRBV10-1
TGTGCCAGTAGTGACCGGGACAGGGGGCCAGATACGCAGTATTTT,CASSDRDRGPDTQYF,TRBD1,NA,TRBJ2-3,TRBV19
TGTGCCAGCATTAAGGGACAGGAGAATTCACCCCTCCACTTT,CASIKGQENSPLHF,TRBD1,once,TRBJ1-6,TRBV6-1
TGTGCCAGCAGCTTAGGGGACTACACAGATACGCAGTATTTT,CASSLGDYTDTQYF,TRBD2,NA,TRBJ2-3,TRBV11-1